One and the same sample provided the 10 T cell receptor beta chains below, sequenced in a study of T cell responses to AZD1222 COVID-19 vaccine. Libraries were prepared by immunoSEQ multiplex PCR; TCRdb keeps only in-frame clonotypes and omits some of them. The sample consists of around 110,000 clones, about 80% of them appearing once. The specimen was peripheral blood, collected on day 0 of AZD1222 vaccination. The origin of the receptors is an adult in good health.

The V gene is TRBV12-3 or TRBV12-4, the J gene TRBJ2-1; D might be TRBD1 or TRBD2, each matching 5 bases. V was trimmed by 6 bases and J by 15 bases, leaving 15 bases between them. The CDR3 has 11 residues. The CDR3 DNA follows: TGTGCCAGCAGCCCGGGACCCTCCCGGTTCTTC. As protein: CASSPGPSRFF.

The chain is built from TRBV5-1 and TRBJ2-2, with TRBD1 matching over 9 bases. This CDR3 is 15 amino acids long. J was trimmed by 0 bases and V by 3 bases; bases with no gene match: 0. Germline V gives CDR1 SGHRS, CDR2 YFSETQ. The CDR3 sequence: CASSWTGANTGELFF. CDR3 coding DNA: TGCGCCAGCAGCTGGACAGGGGCGAACACCGGGGAGCTGTTTTTT.

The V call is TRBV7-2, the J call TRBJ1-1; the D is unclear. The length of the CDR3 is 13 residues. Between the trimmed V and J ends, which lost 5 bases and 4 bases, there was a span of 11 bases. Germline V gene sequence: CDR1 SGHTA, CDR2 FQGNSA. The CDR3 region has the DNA TGTGCCAGCAGCGCCGCCTACGGCACTGAAGCTTTCTTT. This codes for CASSAAYGTEAFF.

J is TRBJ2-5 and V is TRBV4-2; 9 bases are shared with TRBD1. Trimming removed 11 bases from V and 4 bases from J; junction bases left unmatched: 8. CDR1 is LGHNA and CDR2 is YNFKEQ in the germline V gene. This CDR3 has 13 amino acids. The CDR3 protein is CAGVPGQGETQYF. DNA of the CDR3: TGTGCCGGAGTACCGGGACAGGGAGAGACCCAGTACTTC.

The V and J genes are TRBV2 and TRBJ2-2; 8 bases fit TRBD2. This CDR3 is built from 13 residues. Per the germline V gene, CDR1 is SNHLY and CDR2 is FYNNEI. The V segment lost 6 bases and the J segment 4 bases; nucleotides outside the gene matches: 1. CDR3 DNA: TGTGCCAGCAGGCGGGGGGTCACCGGGGAGCTGTTTTTT. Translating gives CASRRGVTGELFF.

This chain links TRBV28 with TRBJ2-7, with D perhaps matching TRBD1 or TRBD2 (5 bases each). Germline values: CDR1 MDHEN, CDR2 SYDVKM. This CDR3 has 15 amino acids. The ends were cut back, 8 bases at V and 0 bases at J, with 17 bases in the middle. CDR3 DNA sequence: TGTGCCAGCCAGCGCCCCGGGACGGTCTCCTACGAGCAGTACTTC. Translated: CASQRPGTVSYEQYF.

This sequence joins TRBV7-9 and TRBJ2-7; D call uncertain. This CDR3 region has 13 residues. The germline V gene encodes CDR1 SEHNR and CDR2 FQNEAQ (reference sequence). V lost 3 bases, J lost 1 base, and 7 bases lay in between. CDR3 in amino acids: CASSFGSSYEQYF. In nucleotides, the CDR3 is TGTGCCAGCAGCTTCGGCAGTTCCTACGAGCAGTACTTC.

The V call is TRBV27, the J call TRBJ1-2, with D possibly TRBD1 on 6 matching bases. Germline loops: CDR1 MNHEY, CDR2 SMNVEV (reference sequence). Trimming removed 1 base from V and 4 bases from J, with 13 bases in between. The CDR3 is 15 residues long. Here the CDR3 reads CASSLYRGRGYGYTF. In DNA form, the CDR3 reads TGTGCCAGCAGTTTATATCGGGGGCGCGGCTATGGCTACACCTTC.

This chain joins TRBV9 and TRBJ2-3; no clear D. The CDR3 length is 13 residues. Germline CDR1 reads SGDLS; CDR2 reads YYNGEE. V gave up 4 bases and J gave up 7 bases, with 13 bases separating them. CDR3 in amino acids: CASSWKNGYTQYF. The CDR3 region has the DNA TGTGCCAGCAGCTGGAAGAATGGATATACGCAGTATTTT.

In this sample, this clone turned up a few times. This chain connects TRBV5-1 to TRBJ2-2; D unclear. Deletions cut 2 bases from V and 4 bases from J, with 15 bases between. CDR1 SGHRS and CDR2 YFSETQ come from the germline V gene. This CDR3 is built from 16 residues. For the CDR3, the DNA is TGCGCCAGCAGCTTTATGACGTTCGGAGTCACCGGGGAGCTGTTTTTT. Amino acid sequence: CASSFMTFGVTGELFF. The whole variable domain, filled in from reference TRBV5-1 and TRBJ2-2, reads KAGVTQTPRYLIKTRGQQVTLSCSPISGHRSVSWYQQTPGQGLQFLFEYFSETQRNKGNFPGRFSGRQFSNSRSEMNVSTLELGDSALYLCASSFMTFGVTGELFFGEGSRLTVL.